Below are 3 T cell receptor beta chains sequenced from a single sample in a study of blood T cells in healthy people across ages. Using a J-beta primer mix together with a sample-barcoded 5' primer, a second PCR was run for about 7 to 12 cycles. A single record per CDR3 protein comes from TCRdb applying MiXCR to the 5' RACE reads. The sample records about 640,000 distinct CDR3 sequences, under 65% being singletons. The source material was blood. The source is a man aged 55 to 70 in good health.

V usage is TRBV3-1 and J usage is TRBJ2-7; D tentatively reads TRBD1 or TRBD2 (6 bases each). Trimming took off 3 bases at V and 6 bases at J, with 12 bases between the two ends. The germline V gene encodes CDR1 LGHDT and CDR2 YNNKEL (reference sequence). The CDR3 extends over 13 amino acids. The CDR3 region is CASSQRGVGEQYF. Here the CDR3 DNA reads TGTGCCAGCAGCCAGAGGGGGGTCGGCGAGCAGTACTTC.

The chain couples TRBV4-2 to TRBJ1-6; tentative D call: TRBD1 (6 bases). The V gene lost 6 bases and the J gene lost 7 bases, with 19 bases spanning the gap. This CDR3 region has 16 residues. CDR1 LGHNA and CDR2 YNFKEQ come from the germline V gene. CDR3 residues: CASSQTVAGENSPLHF. The CDR3 DNA reads TGTGCCAGCAGTCAGACGGTAGCAGGGGAAAATTCACCCCTCCACTTT.

The chain joins TRBV10-3 to TRBJ1-2; maybe TRBD1 (5 bases). Germline CDR1 ENHRY, CDR2 SYGVKD. This CDR3 region has 15 residues. V was trimmed by 2 bases and J by 5 bases, leaving 15 bases between them. This CDR3 reads CAISEATGTGYGYTF. The CDR3 bases are TGTGCCATCAGTGAGGCTACCGGGACGGGATATGGCTACACCTTC.